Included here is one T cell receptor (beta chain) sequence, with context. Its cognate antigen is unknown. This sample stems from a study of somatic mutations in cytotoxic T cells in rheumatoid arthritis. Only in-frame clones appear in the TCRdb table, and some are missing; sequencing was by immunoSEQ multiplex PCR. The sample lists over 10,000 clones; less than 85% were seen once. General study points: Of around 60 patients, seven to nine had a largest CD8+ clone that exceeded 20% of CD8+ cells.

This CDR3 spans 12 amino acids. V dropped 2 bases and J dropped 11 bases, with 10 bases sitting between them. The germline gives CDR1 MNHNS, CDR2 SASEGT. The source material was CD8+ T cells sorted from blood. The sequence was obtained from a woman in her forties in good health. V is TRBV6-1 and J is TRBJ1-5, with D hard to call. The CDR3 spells CASSETGRTQHF. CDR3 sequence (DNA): TGTGCCAGCAGTGAAACCGGACGGACCCAGCATTTT.